The 5 T cell receptor beta chains given below trace back to one sample, sequenced in a study of a mutant IDH1 vaccine in newly diagnosed glioma. These receptors are not linked to any known antigen. Specified time point: week 47, end of study. Each dose of the vaccine consisted of 300 ug of mutant IDH1 20-mer peptide, with topical imiquimod. Assay used: immunoSEQ multiplex PCR; TCRdb lists only in-frame clones, some missing. Among approximately 80,000 clones listed, 80% to 90% were seen once. The specimen was PBMCs, collected from a glioma patient whose treatment included an IDH1 peptide vaccine. These receptors came from a man aged 35 to 55 with glioma.

The rearrangement links TRBV10-2 to TRBJ2-5; TRBD2 matches at 10 bases. V gave up 3 bases and J gave up 7 bases; unmatched junction bases: 17. Germline-derived CDR1 and CDR2 are WSHSY and SAAADI. This CDR3 spans 18 amino acids. CDR3 in amino acids: CASSDPRASGGSKGTQYF. The CDR3 nucleotides are TGCGCCAGCAGTGACCCGAGGGCTAGCGGGGGCTCCAAAGGGACCCAGTACTTC.

The rearrangement uses TRBV7-9 and TRBJ2-7; possible D gene TRBD1, 6 bases. Trimming cost V 1 base and J 2 bases, with 9 bases left between them. This CDR3 has 14 residues. Per the germline V gene, CDR1 is SEHNR and CDR2 is FQNEAQ (reference sequence). The CDR3 sequence is CASSLDRGTYEQYF. DNA of the CDR3: TGTGCCAGCAGCTTAGATAGGGGGACCTACGAGCAGTACTTC.

The J gene is TRBJ1-6, the V gene TRBV7-2, with D maybe TRBD1 (6 bases). With 5 bases removed from V and 7 bases from J, the gap between germline ends came to 21 bases. The CDR3 length is 17 residues. Germline values: CDR1 SGHTA, CDR2 FQGNSA. The CDR3 spells CASSRQVRFFLNSPLHF. The CDR3, as DNA: TGTGCCAGCAGCCGACAGGTCCGCTTTTTTCTGAATTCACCCCTCCACTTT.

The CDR3 loop is CAWRQGASYEQYF. DNA for the CDR3: TGTGCCTGGAGACAGGGGGCGAGCTACGAGCAGTACTTC. The V call is TRBV30, the J call TRBJ2-7; 9 bases agree with TRBD1. Germline CDR1 reads GTSNPN; CDR2 reads SVGIG (reference sequence). J lost 3 bases, V lost 3 bases, and 3 bases had no gene match. There are 13 residues in the CDR3.

The chain combines TRBV4-3 with TRBJ2-4; weak D call: TRBD2 (5 bases). Per germline, CDR1 LGHNA and CDR2 YSLEER. Between the trimmed V and J ends, which lost 0 bases and 6 bases, there was a span of 15 bases. This CDR3 comprises 16 residues. The CDR3 protein is CASSQDLPGSTNIQYF. The CDR3 DNA follows: TGCGCCAGCAGCCAAGATTTACCGGGGTCAACAAACATTCAGTACTTC.